Shown below are 16 T cell receptor beta chains from a single sample sequenced in a study of cytomegalovirus exposure and HLA in healthy donors. In the PCR, 60 Vbeta and 13 Jbeta primers were used. The method was immunoSEQ multiplex PCR; TCRdb's version includes in-frame clones alone and lacks a portion of them. Of roughly 130,000 clones listed, more than 75% are singletons. Sequencing was carried out using PBMCs. Source of these receptors: a female donor in good health and CMV-seronegative.

The gene calls are TRBV11-2 and TRBJ1-1; weak D call: TRBD1 (6 bases). V shed 3 bases and J shed 7 bases, with 9 bases lying between them. Per germline, CDR1 SGHAT and CDR2 FQNNGV. CDR3 size: 12 residues. The CDR3 reads CASSFDRFEAFF. The CDR3 nucleotides are TGTGCCAGCAGCTTCGACAGGTTTGAAGCTTTCTTT.

The CDR3 region is CASSLGLYEGDTIYF. In DNA, the CDR3 is TGTGCCAGCAGCCTCGGGCTTTATGAGGGGGACACCATATATTTT. The chain links TRBV5-4 to TRBJ1-3; tentatively, D is TRBD1 (6 bases). The CDR3 totals 15 residues. Germline CDR1 reads SGHNT; CDR2 reads YYREEE (reference sequence). Trimming took 4 bases from V and 8 from J, leaving 19 bases between them.

The chain carries TRBV7-6 and TRBJ2-5, with D hard to call. The CDR3 runs to 12 residues. CDR1 SGHVS and CDR2 FNYEAQ come from the germline V gene. V was trimmed by 5 bases and J by 7 bases, leaving 11 bases between them. CDR3 sequence (DNA): TGTGCCAGCAGCCTCCCTCCCCGGACCCAGTACTTC. Translated, it gives CASSLPPRTQYF.

This chain joins TRBV5-4 and TRBJ1-4; D uncertain. The germline V gene has CDR1 SGHNT and CDR2 YYREEE (reference sequence). The CDR3 contains 14 residues. V gave up 2 bases and J gave up 0 bases, with 5 bases separating them. CDR3 DNA: TGTGCCAGCAGCTTCTACGCAACTAATGAAAAACTGTTTTTT. Translated, it gives CASSFYATNEKLFF.

The V and J genes are TRBV5-1 and TRBJ2-2; TRBD2 is a possible D gene (5 bases). V lost 0 bases to trimming and J lost 6 bases, with 12 bases between them. The CDR3 totals 15 residues. Per the germline V gene, CDR1 is SGHRS and CDR2 is YFSETQ. The CDR3 spells CASSLGLDGAGELFF. The CDR3 DNA reads as TGCGCCAGCAGCTTGGGTCTAGACGGGGCCGGGGAGCTGTTTTTT.

The gene calls are TRBV7-2 and TRBJ1-2, with TRBD1 matching 9 bases. This CDR3 spans 12 amino acids. Trimming took 5 bases from V and 7 from J; bases not matched to a gene: 2. Germline loops: CDR1 SGHTA, CDR2 FQGNSA. The CDR3 nucleotides are TGTGCCAGCAGCGGACAGGGGCGTGGCTACACCTTC. Translated: CASSGQGRGYTF.

This chain links TRBV19 with TRBJ2-1; D may be TRBD2 (5 bases). Trimming shortened V by 5 bases and J by 7 bases, and 21 bases separated the two germline ends. The CDR3 length is 16 residues. Germline V gene data show CDR1 as LNHDA and CDR2 as SQIVND (reference sequence). For the CDR3, the DNA is TGTGCCAGTAGTTCGACCCCTCGGGGTCTCTGGAATGAGCAGTTCTTC. The encoded protein is CASSSTPRGLWNEQFF.

V is TRBV15 and J is TRBJ2-6; no definite D call. Germline V CDR1 and CDR2: LNHNV, YYDKDF (reference sequence). This CDR3 comprises 15 residues. V was cut by 1 base and J by 2 bases, with 6 bases left in between. CDR3 residues: CATSRGQAGANVLTF. CDR3 sequence (DNA): TGTGCCACCAGCAGAGGGCAAGCTGGGGCCAACGTCCTGACTTTC.

This clone has a handful of counts. V gene TRBV2 combines with J gene TRBJ1-5; D remains ambiguous. Germline values: CDR1 SNHLY, CDR2 FYNNEI. V was pared by 6 bases and J by 6 bases, with 12 bases between. The CDR3 is made up of 13 amino acids. For the CDR3, the DNA is TGTGCCAGCAGCCCAGGTTGGCGTCAGCCCCAGCATTTT. Protein sequence: CASSPGWRQPQHF. Filled out from reference TRBV2 and TRBJ1-5, the complete variable domain reads EPEVTQTPSHQVTQMGQEVILRCVPISNHLYFYWYRQILGQKVEFLVSFYNNEISEKSEIFDDQFSVERPDGSNFTLKIRSTKLEDSAMYFCASSPGWRQPQHFGDGTRLSIL.

This clone was seen only once. The gene calls are TRBV7-2 and TRBJ1-3; perhaps TRBD1 as D (6 bases). The V gene lost 5 bases and the J gene lost 2 bases, with 16 bases spanning the gap. Germline CDR1 and CDR2: SGHTA and FQGNSA. This CDR3 is 16 amino acids long. The DNA of the CDR3 is TGTGCCAGCAGCGCGAGTATAGGGGGAGCTGGAAACACCATATATTTT. It yields the protein CASSASIGGAGNTIYF.

The chain couples TRBV18 to TRBJ1-2; weak D call: TRBD1 (5 bases). Germline CDR1 is KGHSH and CDR2 is LQKENI. V gave up 9 bases and J gave up 3 bases, with 20 bases separating them. The CDR3 contains 15 residues. The CDR3 DNA follows: TGTGCCAGTTGTGCAAACGGGGGGAGTGACTATGGCTACACCTTC. Translated: CASCANGGSDYGYTF.

The genes are TRBV5-1 and TRBJ2-3; 10 bases fit TRBD2. Germline V gives CDR1 SGHRS, CDR2 YFSETQ. Trimming cost V 4 bases and J 3 bases; bases outside gene matches: 23. CDR3 length: 21 amino acids. This chain's CDR3 is CASSLRPGVRLAGDGTDTQYF. CDR3 coding DNA: TGCGCCAGCAGCCTCAGGCCCGGTGTAAGGCTAGCGGGAGATGGGACAGATACGCAGTATTTT. Complete variable domain (other parts from reference TRBV5-1 and TRBJ2-3): KAGVTQTPRYLIKTRGQQVTLSCSPISGHRSVSWYQQTPGQGLQFLFEYFSETQRNKGNFPGRFSGRQFSNSRSEMNVSTLELGDSALYLCASSLRPGVRLAGDGTDTQYFGPGTRLTVL.

The chain is built from TRBV6-5 and TRBJ2-2, with a possible D match to TRBD2 (5 bases). Germline V gives CDR1 MNHEY, CDR2 SVGAGI. This CDR3 has 13 residues. V was shortened by 4 bases and J by 5 bases, with 8 bases between the two germline ends. CDR3 sequence: CASSFPGTGELFF. The CDR3 DNA reads as TGTGCCAGCAGTTTCCCGGGAACCGGGGAGCTGTTTTTT.

The chain has TRBV6-1 and TRBJ2-6; a possible D gene is TRBD2 (5 bases). This CDR3 is 15 amino acids long. Trimming took off 7 bases at V and 0 bases at J, with 10 bases between the two ends. Looked up from germline, CDR1 is MNHNS and CDR2 is SASEGT. The CDR3 bases are TGTGCCAGCACGAGGGTAGGCTCTGGGGCCAACGTCCTGACTTTC. As protein: CASTRVGSGANVLTF.

This clone was observed once. The rearrangement joins TRBV13 to TRBJ1-4; 8 positions agree with TRBD1. CDR1 is PRHDT, CDR2 FYEKMQ, per germline (reference sequence). This CDR3 comprises 15 residues. J was trimmed by 4 bases and V by 5 bases; bases with no gene match: 6. The chain's CDR3 is CASSVRGLGNEKLFF. The CDR3 region has the DNA TGTGCCAGCAGCGTCAGGGGGCTGGGTAATGAAAAACTGTTTTTT.

The chain joins TRBV7-2 to TRBJ2-5, with D possibly TRBD1 on 6 matching bases. In germline, CDR1 is SGHTA, CDR2 FQGNSA. CDR3 length: 17 amino acids. V lost 5 bases, J lost 5 bases, and 24 bases lay in between. CDR3 sequence (DNA): TGTGCCAGCAGCCGACTTCGAGATACAGGGACGGGGGAGACCCAGTACTTC. This codes for CASSRLRDTGTGETQYF.